The subject of this entry is one TCR beta chain. The data belong to a study of T cells in tuberculosis. Method: immunoSEQ multiplex PCR; TCRdb's copy keeps in-frame clones and lacks some. Here the sample spans about 37,000 clones, 90% to 95% being singletons. Sequences were obtained from PBMCs. The receptor comes from a donor aged 10-35 years with latent tuberculosis or without tuberculosis infection. Some clones in this sample may be carry-over from other donors' samples.

The CDR3, as DNA: TGTGCCAGCAGCTTAGCCATAGGGGGGGAGGCCAACGTCCTGACTTTC. It specifies CASSLAIGGEANVLTF. The rearrangement uses TRBV7-9 and TRBJ2-6, with D maybe TRBD2 (7 bases). CDR1 is SEHNR, CDR2 FQNEAQ, per germline (reference sequence). V was trimmed by 0 bases and J by 6 bases, leaving 12 bases between them. The CDR3 totals 16 residues.